This TCR beta chain was captured by sequencing in a study of technical replicates of blood from a handful of donors. Data came from immunoSEQ multiplex PCR; TCRdb stores just in-frame clones and leaves some out. The sample holds approximately 70,000 clones; 95% to 98% are singletons and the top ten take roughly 0.17%. V lost 5 bases, J lost 2 bases, and 8 bases stayed unmatched. Germline values: CDR1 SEHNR, CDR2 FQNEAQ (reference sequence). There are 15 residues in the CDR3. Sequencing used T cells isolated from PBMCs. This clonotype was sampled from a human donor in good health. The chain has TRBV7-9 and TRBJ2-7; 8 nucleotides match TRBD1. In DNA, the CDR3 is TGTGCCAGCAGCCCCCGACAGGGGCCAGCCTACGAGCAGTACTTC. Translation: CASSPRQGPAYEQYF. The variable domain in full, completed from reference TRBV7-9 and TRBJ2-7, reads DTGVSQNPRHKITKRGQNVTFRCDPISEHNRLYWYRQTLGQGPEFLTYFQNEAQLEKSRLLSDRFSAERPKGSFSTLEIQRTEQGDSAMYLCASSPRQGPAYEQYFGPGTRLTVT.